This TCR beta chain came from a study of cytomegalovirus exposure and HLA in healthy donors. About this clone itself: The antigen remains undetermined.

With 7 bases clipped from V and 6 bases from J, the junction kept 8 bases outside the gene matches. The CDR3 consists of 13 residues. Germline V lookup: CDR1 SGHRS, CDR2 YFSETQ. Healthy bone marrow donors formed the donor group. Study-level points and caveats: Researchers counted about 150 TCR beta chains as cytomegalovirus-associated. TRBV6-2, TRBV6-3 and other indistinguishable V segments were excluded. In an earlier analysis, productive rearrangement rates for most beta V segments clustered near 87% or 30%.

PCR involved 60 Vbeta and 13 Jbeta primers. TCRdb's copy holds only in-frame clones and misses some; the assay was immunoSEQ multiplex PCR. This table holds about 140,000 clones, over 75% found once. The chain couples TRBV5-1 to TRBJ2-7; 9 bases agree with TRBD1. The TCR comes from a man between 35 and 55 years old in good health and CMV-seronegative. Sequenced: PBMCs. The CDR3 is CASGDRARGEQYF. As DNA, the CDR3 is TGCGCCAGCGGGGACAGGGCCCGTGGCGAGCAGTACTTC.